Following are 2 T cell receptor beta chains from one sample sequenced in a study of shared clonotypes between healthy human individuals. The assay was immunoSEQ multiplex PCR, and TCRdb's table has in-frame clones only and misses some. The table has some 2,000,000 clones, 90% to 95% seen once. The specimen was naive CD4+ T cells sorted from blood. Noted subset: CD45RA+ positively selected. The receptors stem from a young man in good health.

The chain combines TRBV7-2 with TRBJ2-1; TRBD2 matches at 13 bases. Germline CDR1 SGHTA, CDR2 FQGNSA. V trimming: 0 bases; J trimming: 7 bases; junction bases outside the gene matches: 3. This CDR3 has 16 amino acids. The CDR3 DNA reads TGTGCCAGCAGCTTAGCCGGGACTAGCGGGATGAATGAGCAGTTCTTC. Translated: CASSLAGTSGMNEQFF.

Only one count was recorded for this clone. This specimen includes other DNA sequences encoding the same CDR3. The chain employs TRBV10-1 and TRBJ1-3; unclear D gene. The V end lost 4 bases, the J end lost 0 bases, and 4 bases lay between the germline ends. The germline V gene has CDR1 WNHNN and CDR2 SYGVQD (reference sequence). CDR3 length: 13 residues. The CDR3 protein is CASSGSSGNTIYF. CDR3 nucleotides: TGCGCCAGCAGTGGTAGCTCTGGAAACACCATATATTTT.